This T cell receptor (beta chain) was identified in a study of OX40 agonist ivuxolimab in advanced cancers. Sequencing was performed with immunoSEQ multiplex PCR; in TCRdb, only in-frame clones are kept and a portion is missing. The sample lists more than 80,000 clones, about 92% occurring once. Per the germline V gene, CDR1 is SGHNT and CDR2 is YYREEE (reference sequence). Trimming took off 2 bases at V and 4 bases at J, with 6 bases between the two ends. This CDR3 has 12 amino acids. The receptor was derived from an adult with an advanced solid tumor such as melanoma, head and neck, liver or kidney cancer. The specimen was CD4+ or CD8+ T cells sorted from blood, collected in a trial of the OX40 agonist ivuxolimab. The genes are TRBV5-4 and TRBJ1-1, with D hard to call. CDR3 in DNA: TGTGCCAGCAGCTTCCCGTCCACTGAAGCTTTCTTT. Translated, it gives CASSFPSTEAFF.